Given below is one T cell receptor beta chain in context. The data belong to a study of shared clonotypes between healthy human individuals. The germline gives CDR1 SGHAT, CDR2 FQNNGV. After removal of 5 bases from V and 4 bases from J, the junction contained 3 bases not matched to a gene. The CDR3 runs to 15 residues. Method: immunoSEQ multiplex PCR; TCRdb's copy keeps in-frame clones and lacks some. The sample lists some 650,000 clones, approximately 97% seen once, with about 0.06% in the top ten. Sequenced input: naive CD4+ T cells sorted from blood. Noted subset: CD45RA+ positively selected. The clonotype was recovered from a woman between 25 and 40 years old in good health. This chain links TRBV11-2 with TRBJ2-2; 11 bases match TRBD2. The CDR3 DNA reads TGTGCCAGCAGCCAAGGGACTAGCGGCACCGGGGAGCTGTTTTTT. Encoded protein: CASSQGTSGTGELFF. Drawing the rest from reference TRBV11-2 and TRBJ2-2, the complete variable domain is EAGVAQSPRYKIIEKRQSVAFWCNPISGHATLYWYQQILGQGPKLLIQFQNNGVVDDSQLPKDRFSAERLKGVDSTLKIQPAKLEDSAVYLCASSQGTSGTGELFFGEGSRLTVL.